These T cell receptor beta chains were read from a single sample in a study of blood T cell repertoires in COVID-19. Libraries were prepared by immunoSEQ multiplex PCR; TCRdb keeps only in-frame clonotypes and omits some of them. The top ten hold roughly 8% of the sample, which has under 200,000 clones, more than 65% seen once. The sequencing sample was made of peripheral blood. The receptors stem from a woman aged 55-70 years with COVID-19, enrolled during active disease. Both conserved end residues are part of each CDR3. The order of the fields is clone size, V gene, D gene, J gene, CDR3 protein, CDR3 DNA. The D gene is left open where the match is weak. The size entry is marked missing in some rows and otherwise reads once, few, many or a size class.

>NA|TRBV28|TRBD1|TRBJ2-1
CASSLQGANYNEQFF
TGTGCCAGCAGTTTACAGGGGGCGAATTACAATGAGCAGTTCTTC
>once|TRBV6-5|NA|TRBJ1-2
CASRSDSAYGYTF
TGTGCCAGCAGATCTGACAGCGCCTATGGCTACACCTTC
>NA|TRBV6-2/TRBV6-3|NA|TRBJ1-2
CASSPTEIYGYTF
TGTGCCAGCAGCCCGACAGAGATCTATGGCTACACCTTC
>NA|TRBV28|TRBD1|TRBJ1-1
CASSPGTGHTEAFF
TGTGCCAGCAGCCCCGGGACAGGGCACACTGAAGCTTTCTTT
>NA|TRBV5-6|NA|TRBJ1-3
CASSLGQGILSGNTIYF
TGTGCCAGCAGCTTGGGGCAGGGTATCCTCTCTGGAAACACCATATATTTT
>NA|TRBV3-1/TRBV3-2|TRBD2|TRBJ2-5
CASSQRSLAFQQETQYF
TGTGCCAGCAGCCAAAGATCACTAGCGTTTCAACAAGAGACCCAGTACTTC
>few|TRBV11-2|NA|TRBJ2-1
CASSLNWYRGSNEQFF
TGTGCCAGCAGCTTGAATTGGTATCGGGGTTCGAATGAGCAGTTCTTC
>NA|TRBV7-2|NA|TRBJ2-7
CASRTRGLSSYEQYF
TGTGCCAGCAGAACACGGGGACTGAGCTCCTACGAGCAGTACTTC
>NA|TRBV27|NA|TRBJ1-1
CASSPTGWNTEAFF
TGTGCCAGCAGTCCCACGGGGTGGAACACTGAAGCTTTCTTT
>NA|TRBV24-1|NA|TRBJ2-3
CATSPQGTDTQYF
TGTGCCACCAGTCCCCAGGGCACAGATACGCAGTATTTT
>few|TRBV7-9|NA|TRBJ1-1
CASSLALGGGTEAFF
TGTGCCAGCAGCTTGGCCCTCGGGGGTGGCACTGAAGCTTTCTTT
>NA|TRBV7-6|NA|TRBJ2-2
CASTSPRGGLEVTGELFF
TGTGCCAGCACTTCACCTAGGGGCGGATTAGAGGTGACCGGGGAGCTGTTTTTT
>NA|TRBV28|NA|TRBJ1-3
CASTPPSGNTIYF
TGTGCCAGCACCCCCCCATCTGGAAACACCATATATTTT
>NA|TRBV19|TRBD2|TRBJ2-1
CASSIGLAGGRNEQFF
TGTGCCAGTAGTATAGGGCTAGCGGGAGGGAGAAATGAGCAGTTCTTC
>few|TRBV23-1|NA|TRBJ2-4
CASSQLAKNIQYF
TGCGCCAGCAGTCAACTAGCCAAAAACATTCAGTACTTC
>once|TRBV2|TRBD1|TRBJ2-7
CASSDGDRVPYEQYF
TGTGCCAGCAGTGACGGGGACAGGGTCCCCTACGAGCAGTACTTC
>NA|TRBV6-2/TRBV6-3|NA|TRBJ1-1
CASSFGRGNTEAFF
TGTGCCAGCAGTTTCGGCAGGGGGAACACTGAAGCTTTCTTT
>NA|TRBV6-1|NA|TRBJ2-1
CASSETGMRFSEQFF
TGTGCCAGCAGTGAAACGGGGATGAGGTTTAGTGAGCAGTTCTTC
>NA|TRBV5-8|NA|TRBJ1-5
CASSGRARGEYQPQHF
TGTGCCAGCAGCGGCCGGGCACGGGGGGAGTATCAGCCCCAGCATTTT
>NA|TRBV6-2/TRBV6-3|NA|TRBJ2-7
CASSYSRLVAYEQYF
TGTGCCAGCAGTTACTCCAGACTAGTTGCCTACGAGCAGTACTTC
>few|TRBV19|TRBD1|TRBJ2-3
CASSIGAGTGPDTQYF
TGTGCCAGTAGTATAGGGGCCGGGACAGGTCCAGATACGCAGTATTTT
>NA|TRBV3-1/TRBV3-2|NA|TRBJ2-2
CASSQGQGVPGELFF
TGTGCCAGCAGCCAGGGACAAGGGGTGCCCGGGGAGCTGTTTTTT
>once|TRBV15|NA|TRBJ1-5
CATAGGAKGQPQHF
TGTGCCACCGCGGGAGGGGCTAAGGGTCAGCCCCAGCATTTT
>few|TRBV19|NA|TRBJ1-4
CASSIRLSGGNEKLFF
TGTGCCAGTAGTATACGCCTTTCGGGTGGGAATGAAAAACTGTTTTTT
>few|TRBV4-3|NA|TRBJ1-4
CASSQGGGLSEKLFF
TGCGCCAGCAGCCAAGGCGGGGGGTTGAGTGAAAAACTGTTTTTT
>NA|TRBV7-8|TRBD1|TRBJ2-4
CASSLKGAENIQYF
TGTGCCAGCAGCTTGAAGGGGGCAGAAAACATTCAGTACTTC
>NA|TRBV30|TRBD1|TRBJ2-7
CALDRSYEQYF
TGTGCCTTGGACAGGAGCTACGAGCAGTACTTC
>few|TRBV6-5|TRBD1|TRBJ2-5
CASRWTGGKAETQYF
TGTGCCAGCAGGTGGACAGGGGGCAAAGCGGAGACCCAGTACTTC
>NA|TRBV11-2|TRBD1|TRBJ1-2
CASSSGQGKAYGYTF
TGTGCCAGCAGCTCCGGACAGGGGAAGGCCTATGGCTACACCTTC
>NA|TRBV29-1|TRBD2|TRBJ2-3
CSVVGLAGEDTQYF
TGCAGCGTCGTGGGACTAGCGGGAGAAGATACGCAGTATTTT
>NA|TRBV9|NA|TRBJ1-2
CASTGGGRGGYYYGYTF
TGTGCCAGCACCGGTGGGGGCAGGGGCGGTTACTACTATGGCTACACCTTC
>NA|TRBV9|NA|TRBJ2-3
CASSVRPGDTQYF
TGTGCCAGCAGCGTTCGTCCGGGGGATACGCAGTATTTT
>NA|TRBV5-1|NA|TRBJ1-6
CASSWGERNSPLHF
TGCGCCAGCAGCTGGGGAGAACGGAATTCACCCCTCCACTTT
>NA|TRBV6-5|NA|TRBJ2-7
CASSMTGGSEQYF
TGTGCCAGCAGTATGACAGGTGGAAGCGAGCAGTACTTC
>once|TRBV28|NA|TRBJ2-7
CASSPPLSSYEQYF
TGTGCCAGCAGTCCCCCCTTATCCTCCTACGAGCAGTACTTC
>NA|TRBV6-5|NA|TRBJ1-5
CASSYGQINQPQHF
TGTGCCAGCAGCTACGGACAGATCAATCAGCCCCAGCATTTT
>NA|TRBV6-6|NA|TRBJ2-5
CASSYPRSETQYF
TGTGCCAGCAGTTACCCGCGATCAGAGACCCAGTACTTC
>few|TRBV19|NA|TRBJ1-2
CASSLTAPYGYTF
TGTGCCAGCTCTCTGACAGCCCCATATGGCTACACCTTC
>NA|TRBV9|NA|TRBJ1-1
CASSRRGTEAFF
TGTGCCAGCTCCCGGAGGGGAACTGAAGCTTTCTTT
>NA|TRBV6-1|NA|TRBJ1-3
CASSEPSTRGIGNAILSGNTIYF
TGTGCCAGCAGTGAACCCTCCACCCGGGGTATAGGGAACGCCATTCTCTCTGGAAACACCATATATTTT
>NA|TRBV24-1|TRBD1|TRBJ2-3
CATSDDRVVADTQYF
TGTGCCACCAGTGATGACAGGGTGGTGGCAGATACGCAGTATTTT
>many|TRBV19|NA|TRBJ1-5
CATEGRSQPQHF
TGTGCCACTGAGGGCCGTAGTCAGCCCCAGCATTTT
>NA|TRBV7-9|NA|TRBJ1-1
CASSDFPMNTEAFF
TGTGCCAGCAGCGACTTCCCAATGAACACTGAAGCTTTCTTT
>NA|TRBV3-1/TRBV3-2|TRBD2|TRBJ2-5
CASSLLAGLLETQYF
TGTGCCAGCAGCCTATTAGCGGGCCTGCTCGAGACCCAGTACTTC
>NA|TRBV5-1|TRBD2|TRBJ2-1
CASSGGTSGGNEQFF
TGCGCCAGCAGCGGAGGGACTAGCGGGGGGAATGAGCAGTTCTTC
>NA|TRBV5-6|TRBD2|TRBJ2-1
CASSWSGTRVYNEQFF
TGTGCCAGCAGCTGGTCCGGGACTAGGGTCTACAATGAGCAGTTCTTC
>NA|TRBV19|TRBD1|TRBJ2-1
CASSTQAGQGGSEQFF
TGTGCCAGTAGTACCCAGGCGGGACAGGGTGGGAGTGAGCAGTTCTTC
>NA|TRBV27|NA|TRBJ1-6
CASSLLQGLNNSPLHF
TGTGCCAGCAGTTTATTACAGGGCCTCAATAATTCACCCCTCCACTTT
>NA|TRBV6-5|TRBD1|TRBJ2-2
CASAGTGWAGELFF
TGTGCCAGCGCGGGGACAGGGTGGGCCGGGGAGCTGTTTTTT
>NA|TRBV6-2/TRBV6-3|NA|TRBJ1-5
CASSYGLSNQPQHF
TGTGCCAGCAGTTACGGGCTTAGCAATCAGCCCCAGCATTTT
>NA|TRBV10-2|NA|TRBJ1-2
CASSVQTYGYTF
TGCGCCAGCAGTGTACAGACCTATGGCTACACCTTC